This TCR beta chain was retrieved from a study of cytomegalovirus exposure and HLA in healthy donors. Study-level information: The study placed around 80% of its 398 genotyped donors in the Caucasian-associated ancestry cluster.

Though probably carrying unrecorded immune exposures, donors were nominally healthy at sampling. Turning to this clone: The antigen remains undetermined.

Overall study results and limits: An analysis done earlier found most TCR beta V segments productive about 90% or about 30% of the time.

Use of 60 Vbeta and 13 Jbeta primers characterized the PCR. Some clones are missing from TCRdb's copy, which holds only in-frame ones; the method was immunoSEQ multiplex PCR. The table shows about 190,000 clones, with 81% occurring only once. The sequenced material came from PBMCs. This receptor was taken from a man between 18 and 29 years old in good health and CMV-seronegative.

CDR3 region: CASRPGTGTGELFF. In DNA, the CDR3 is TGTGCCAGTAGACCGGGGACAGGGACCGGGGAGCTGTTTTTT. This rearrangement joins TRBV13 to TRBJ2-2; 9 bases align to TRBD1. V dropped 9 bases and J dropped 5; count of bases not matched to a gene: 7. Germline CDR1 reads PRHDT; CDR2 reads FYEKMQ (reference sequence). The CDR3 is 14 residues long.